The following is a T cell receptor (beta chain) sequence with its context. The data were obtained in a study of blood T cells in healthy people across ages. Per the germline V gene, CDR1 is KGHSH and CDR2 is LQKENI. The CDR3 contains 15 residues. J lost 5 bases, V lost 3 bases, and 6 bases had no gene match. The second PCR ran about 7 to 12 cycles with a sample-barcoded 5' primer and J-beta primers. TCRdb independently ran MiXCR on the 5' RACE reads; one entry per CDR3 protein. The data show more than 1 million distinct CDR3 sequences, with 35% to 50% seen just once and under 20% held by the top ten. Sample donors were healthy Caucasian individuals that came from Russia, aged roughly 6 to 100.

J is TRBJ2-5 and V is TRBV18; TRBD1 aligns across 10 bases. The source is a woman aged 60-75 years in good health. The sample consisted of blood. CDR3 bases: TGTGCCAGCTCACCGGAGACAGGGGGCTTTGAGACCCAGTACTTC. It translates to CASSPETGGFETQYF.